The 6 T cell receptor beta chains below come from one sample, sequenced in a study of blood T cell repertoires in COVID-19. Profiled with immunoSEQ multiplex PCR; TCRdb holds only in-frame clones, not every one. The sample contains under 400,000 clones, roughly nine tenths of which appear only once. Material for sequencing was peripheral blood. These receptors came from a woman in her thirties with COVID-19, enrolled during active disease.

This sequence joins TRBV27 and TRBJ1-2, with 8 nucleotides matching TRBD1. Trimming at V came to 5 bases and at J to 2 bases, leaving 7 bases not matched to a gene. The CDR3 has 15 residues. Germline values: CDR1 MNHEY, CDR2 SMNVEV (reference sequence). The CDR3 sequence is CASSISGQGNYGYTF. The CDR3 DNA reads as TGTGCCAGCAGTATTTCTGGACAGGGCAACTATGGCTACACCTTC.

CDR3 residues: CSVDGREDRLNTEAFF. The CDR3 nucleotides read TGCAGCGTTGATGGCAGGGAAGATAGACTGAACACTGAAGCTTTCTTT. V usage is TRBV29-1 and J usage is TRBJ1-1; D is perhaps TRBD1 (5 bases). Germline lookup yields CDR1 SQVTM and CDR2 ANQGSEA. V was pared by 3 bases and J by 0 bases, with 17 bases between. This CDR3 has 16 amino acids.

This clone was recorded a few times. The chain uses TRBV6-1 and TRBJ1-3, with 8 bases fitting TRBD1. The CDR3 is made up of 17 amino acids. In germline, CDR1 is MNHNS, CDR2 SASEGT. V lost 3 bases to trimming and J lost 4 bases; unmatched junction nucleotides: 11. The CDR3 region has the DNA TGTGCCAGCAGTGACAAGGCAGGGGGCGAAGGGGGAAACACCATATATTTT. This translates into CASSDKAGGEGGNTIYF.

The chain links TRBV20-1 to TRBJ2-7, with a possible D match to TRBD2 (6 bases). The CDR3 sequence is 11 residues long. The V gene lost 6 bases and the J gene lost 4 bases, with 10 bases spanning the gap. Germline V gives CDR1 DFQATT, CDR2 SNEGSKA (reference sequence). CDR3 amino acids: CSAQLAYEQYF. DNA of the CDR3: TGCAGTGCCCAGCTAGCGTACGAGCAGTACTTC.

In this sample, this clone turned up a few times. The chain has TRBV2 and TRBJ1-5, with D possibly being TRBD1 (5 bases). The CDR3 totals 16 residues. Per germline, CDR1 SNHLY and CDR2 FYNNEI. Trimming left V 1 base short and J 5 bases short, with 15 bases between. CDR3: CASSEDVKGRDQPQHF. The CDR3 nucleotides are TGTGCCAGCAGTGAAGACGTAAAGGGGAGGGATCAGCCCCAGCATTTT. Complete variable domain (other parts from reference TRBV2 and TRBJ1-5): EPEVTQTPSHQVTQMGQEVILRCVPISNHLYFYWYRQILGQKVEFLVSFYNNEISEKSEIFDDQFSVERPDGSNFTLKIRSTKLEDSAMYFCASSEDVKGRDQPQHFGDGTRLSIL.

The chain joins TRBV9 to TRBJ1-6; 10 nucleotides agree with TRBD1. Germline-derived CDR1 and CDR2 are SGDLS and YYNGEE. CDR3 size: 15 residues. J gave up 7 bases and V 3 bases, and 4 bases lay outside the gene matches. CDR3 sequence reads: CASSALTGGNSPLHF. CDR3 coding DNA: TGTGCCAGCAGCGCTCTGACAGGGGGCAATTCACCCCTCCACTTT.